This T cell receptor (beta chain) was observed in a study of blood T cell repertoires in COVID-19. Only in-frame clones appear in the TCRdb table, and some are missing; sequencing was by immunoSEQ multiplex PCR. Of around 270,000 clones listed, about 83% were seen once; the top ten hold less than 2%. Germline V gives CDR1 SGHNT, CDR2 YYREEE (reference sequence). CDR3 length equals 15 residues. With V trimmed by 3 bases and J by 4 bases, 6 bases remained unmatched. V gene TRBV5-4 combines with J gene TRBJ2-3, with 9 bases lining up with TRBD1. The clonotype comes from a woman in her 40s who had recovered from COVID-19. The sequenced sample was peripheral blood. The chain's CDR3 is CASSSPGQGSDTQYF. Here the CDR3 DNA reads TGTGCCAGCAGCTCCCCGGGACAGGGTTCAGATACGCAGTATTTT.